The source of this T cell receptor beta chain is a study of T cell repertoires in ileal Crohn's disease (dated by TCRdb to about 2019). In the study overall: Median disease duration was around 7.9 years, and about 36% of patients were identified as active smokers at the time of surgery. Every patient underwent surgery because of a complication, which was stricturing disease in 61% of cases and penetrating disease in approximately 40%. Roughly half of the patients were given postoperative therapy, with under 13 receiving thiopurines and over 15 receiving anti-TNF agents. M6 samples were neoterminal ileum biopsies taken at postoperative colonoscopy. The TCR repertoire was analysed in 55 to 70 patients with Crohn's disease drawn from a prospective multicentre cohort. The study ran alongside a multicentre cohort designed to identify predictors of early endoscopic recurrence after ileocolonic resection. Endoscopic postoperative recurrence was defined by a Rutgeerts score above i0. The study sequenced roughly 170 mucosal samples from 57 patients, taken at several locations on the surgical specimen and at postoperative endoscopy.

This specimen's time point label, per the study, means: neoterminal ileum biopsy at postoperative endoscopy, about 6 months after surgery. Adults with ileal or ileocolonic Crohn's disease and an indication for ileocolonic resection were eligible for inclusion. Whole ileal mucosal biopsies were kept frozen at -80 degrees C prior to DNA extraction. Genomic DNA was extracted from frozen whole biopsies with a TRizol-based method and quantified on a NanoDrop 2000 spectrophotometer. General study outcomes and caveats: Only a subgroup of patients, of unstated size, had their mucosal CD4 and CD8 T cells sorted and sequenced. Higher high-frequency clone percentages at surgery were associated with endoscopic recurrence; all patients with clonality above 26.8% (18/57) had recurrence. Sorted CD8 T cells carried more high-frequency clones than CD4 T cells, suggesting mucosal expansions were mainly CD8. A significantly higher proportion of clonal expansions was observed in active smokers at surgery than in non-smokers (25.9% vs 17.9%, p=0.02). Within the first year after surgery, the timing of postoperative endoscopy varied, and the median delay was about seven months.

Roughly 0.55 micrograms of biopsy DNA per sample were submitted for commercial TCRB immunosequencing. Adaptive Biotechnology amplified the CDR3 regions from genomic DNA with a two-step multiplex PCR designed to control amplification bias. The first PCR used primers for every V and J gene segment; the second PCR added barcodes and Illumina adapters. An Illumina instrument was used to sequence the CDR3 libraries. The study's processing was this. Analysis combined the vendor-provided pipelines with custom analysis of raw data in R/Bioconductor under R version 3.3.0. Clonality, ranging from 0 to 1, was calculated as the inverse of the normalised Shannon entropy of all productive clones. High-frequency clones were defined as the share of the repertoire occupied by the top 100 clones, with only clones passing a 95% confidence test being retained. Overlap between samples was measured with the Morisita-Horn index, while repertoire diversity was measured with the Simpson index. TCRdb obtained this table from immuneACCESS and retained in-frame rearrangements with V and J assigned. These tables miss some clones; where compared with another copy, unresolved V genes account for less than half of the shortfall, and the remainder is unexplained. That table supplies the V and J calls and clone size; D and trimming were determined from the DNA. This sample has some 7,100 clones in its table, and 60% to 80% of those were observed once. The ten top clones hold almost 7.5% of the sample.

Remarks on this clone: This receptor's antigen is unknown. No much larger clone is present one base from it, and per-base qualities are unavailable.

The CDR3 starts with the cysteine, ends with the phenylalanine, and has 15 residues. Only the CDR3 portion is preserved as DNA: 45 bases, with reading frame beginning at the first base. V and J are truncated by 2 bases and 0 bases respectively, leaving an intervening sequence of 10 bases. The germline V gene (reference sequence) provides CDR1 MNHNY and CDR2 SVGAGI. The chain was built from TRBV6-6 and TRBJ1-1; a confident D gene designation cannot be given. This clonotype was sampled from an adult with Crohn's disease. The specimen was ileal tissue. For the CDR3, the sequence is CASSYEGPVNTEAFF. The DNA sequence is as follows: TGTGCCAGCAGTTACGAGGGTCCGGTGAACACTGAAGCTTTCTTT.